A selection of T cell receptor beta chains follows, all from one sample in a study of Graves' ophthalmopathy and Graves' hyperthyroidism. Each CDR3 protein gets one entry after TCRdb re-called the multiplex PCR reads with MiXCR. The sample yields about 740,000 distinct CDR3 sequences, roughly 41% seen once. The sequenced sample consisted of peripheral blood. All receptors derive from an adult man with Graves' ophthalmopathy. The CDR3 runs from the conserved cysteine through the conserved F or W. The D gene is left open where the match is weak. Where a row states a size, it is once, few, many or the class of an expanded clone; other rows omit it.

CDR3 protein	CDR3 DNA	clone size	D gene	V gene	J gene
CASSQEDEKLFF	TGTGCCAGCAGCCAGGAGGATGAAAAACTGTTTTTT	many	.	TRBV5-6	TRBJ1-4
CAISESRPGQPNSPLHF	TGTGCCATCAGTGAGTCCAGGCCGGGACAGCCTAATTCACCCCTCCACTTT	many	TRBD1	TRBV10-3	TRBJ1-6
CSAWGAGSYEQYF	TGCAGCGCCTGGGGAGCGGGGTCCTACGAGCAGTACTTC	.	TRBD2	TRBV29-1	TRBJ2-7
CSAPGQGQWETQYF	TGCAGTGCACCAGGACAGGGGCAGTGGGAGACCCAGTACTTC	.	TRBD1	TRBV20-1	TRBJ2-5
CASSLAPGQEKETQYF	TGTGCCAGCAGCTTAGCGCCGGGACAGGAGAAAGAGACCCAGTACTTC	.	TRBD1	TRBV7-2	TRBJ2-5
CASSLAAGPQYF	TGTGCCAGCAGCTTAGCGGCGGGGCCCCAGTACTTC	.	.	TRBV7-9	TRBJ2-5
CASSEEMTGGGEAFF	TGTGCCAGCAGTGAAGAGATGACAGGGGGAGGTGAAGCTTTCTTT	few	TRBD1	TRBV2	TRBJ1-1
CATSRETETGELFF	TGTGCCACCAGCAGAGAAACGGAGACCGGGGAGCTGTTTTTT	few	.	TRBV15	TRBJ2-2
CSASGTVVGEQYF	TGCAGTGCTAGCGGGACCGTGGTCGGTGAGCAGTACTTC	few	.	TRBV20-1	TRBJ2-7
CASSLAGQGAQMNTEAFF	TGTGCCAGCAGCTTAGCTGGACAGGGGGCCCAGATGAACACTGAAGCTTTCTTT	.	TRBD1	TRBV7-3	TRBJ1-1
CASSPGGGTDEQYF	TGTGCCAGCAGCCCCGGCGGGGGTACGGACGAGCAGTACTTC	.	TRBD2	TRBV7-9	TRBJ2-7
CASRKGWENEKLFF	TGTGCCAGCAGAAAGGGGTGGGAGAATGAAAAACTGTTTTTT	many	.	TRBV2	TRBJ1-4
CVSSLGVVGIQETQYF	TGTGTCAGCAGCTTAGGTGTTGTGGGGATCCAAGAGACCCAGTACTTC	.	.	TRBV7-8	TRBJ2-5
CASKKAEDRGNTEAFF	TGTGCCAGCAAAAAGGCCGAGGACAGGGGGAACACTGAAGCTTTCTTT	many	TRBD1	TRBV2	TRBJ1-1
CSVDPAGRGYEQYF	TGCAGCGTTGATCCCGCAGGGAGAGGCTACGAGCAGTACTTC	.	.	TRBV29-1	TRBJ2-7
CASSSQGLNEKLFF	TGTGCCAGCAGCTCACAGGGCCTTAATGAAAAACTGTTTTTT	.	.	TRBV7-9	TRBJ1-4
CASSIRGQGARETQYF	TGTGCCAGTAGTATACGGGGACAGGGGGCGAGAGAGACCCAGTACTTC	.	TRBD1	TRBV19	TRBJ2-5
CASSQNRWDTEAFF	TGCGCCAGCAGCCAAAACAGGTGGGACACTGAAGCTTTCTTT	.	.	TRBV4-3	TRBJ1-1
CASLRGGEMNTEAFF	TGTGCCAGCTTACGTGGGGGGGAGATGAACACTGAAGCTTTCTTT	.	.	TRBV5-4	TRBJ1-1
CASSRSRIQETQYF	TGTGCCAGCAGCAGGTCACGGATACAAGAGACCCAGTACTTC	few	.	TRBV7-9	TRBJ2-5
CASSLWDRVNTEAFF	TGTGCCAGCAGCCTTTGGGACAGGGTGAACACTGAAGCTTTCTTT	few	TRBD1	TRBV9	TRBJ1-1
CASSLMGVDEQYF	TGTGCCAGCAGCCTCATGGGAGTGGACGAGCAGTACTTC	.	.	TRBV6-5	TRBJ2-7
CATPRGRDRNAGELFF	TGTGCCACTCCACGGGGGCGGGACAGGAACGCCGGGGAGCTGTTTTTT	few	TRBD1	TRBV19	TRBJ2-2
CASRGSSGLLETQYF	TGTGCCAGCAGGGGGTCTAGCGGGTTGTTGGAGACCCAGTACTTC	.	.	TRBV24-1	TRBJ2-5
CSAGGTGPYNSPLHF	TGCAGTGCTGGGGGGACAGGGCCCTATAATTCACCCCTCCACTTT	.	TRBD1	TRBV20-1	TRBJ1-6
CASSSGTGVNVLTF	TGTGCCAGCAGCTCCGGGACAGGGGTGAACGTCCTGACTTTC	.	TRBD1	TRBV10-3	TRBJ2-6
CATSRREKLFF	TGTGCCACCAGCAGAAGAGAAAAACTGTTTTTT	many	.	TRBV15	TRBJ1-4
CASSHVDRVGGYTF	TGCGCCAGCAGCCATGTGGACAGGGTCGGTGGCTACACCTTC	few	TRBD1	TRBV4-3	TRBJ1-2
CSVGLGGSDEQYF	TGCAGCGTTGGGTTAGGGGGAAGCGACGAGCAGTACTTC	many	.	TRBV29-1	TRBJ2-7
CSVADRVGTEAFF	TGCAGCGTTGCGGACAGGGTTGGCACTGAAGCTTTCTTT	.	TRBD1	TRBV29-1	TRBJ1-1
CATRNRVPGNTIYF	TGTGCCACCAGAAACAGGGTCCCTGGAAACACCATATATTTT	many	.	TRBV10-3	TRBJ1-3
CASSLSEGGTAGELFF	TGTGCCAGCAGCTTATCCGAGGGAGGTACTGCCGGGGAGCTGTTTTTT	few	.	TRBV7-6	TRBJ2-2
CASSYSNNYEQYF	TGTGCCAGCAGTTACTCGAATAACTACGAGCAGTACTTC	.	.	TRBV2	TRBJ2-7
CASSFRWEETQYF	TGTGCCAGCAGCTTTAGGTGGGAAGAGACCCAGTACTTC	.	.	TRBV5-4	TRBJ2-5
CSARRLAENQYF	TGCAGTGCTAGACGACTAGCAGAGAACCAGTACTTC	.	TRBD2	TRBV20-1	TRBJ2-5
CSATTTDTGDYGYTF	TGCAGTGCTACGACAACAGATACAGGGGACTATGGCTACACCTTC	few	TRBD1	TRBV20-1	TRBJ1-2
CASSLAFRDYEQYF	TGTGCCAGCAGCTTAGCTTTCCGTGACTACGAGCAGTACTTC	few	.	TRBV7-2	TRBJ2-7
CASSMGTGNYGYTF	TGTGCCAGTAGTATGGGGACAGGCAACTATGGCTACACCTTC	many	TRBD1	TRBV19	TRBJ1-2
CASTTPGNTIYF	TGTGCCAGCACGACTCCTGGAAACACCATATATTTT	many	.	TRBV2	TRBJ1-3
CASTQGETPLHF	TGTGCCAGCACACAGGGAGAGACACCCCTCCACTTT	.	.	TRBV2	TRBJ1-6
CATSRDPVGEQETQYF	TGTGCCACCAGCAGGGACCCCGTGGGGGAGCAAGAGACCCAGTACTTC	many	.	TRBV15	TRBJ2-5
CSVEAFDRAGNEKLFF	TGCAGCGTTGAAGCGTTTGACAGGGCTGGAAATGAAAAACTGTTTTTT	.	TRBD1	TRBV29-1	TRBJ1-4
CAWSGGAGSPLHF	TGTGCCTGGAGTGGGGGGGCCGGTTCACCCCTCCACTTT	.	.	TRBV7-9	TRBJ1-6
CTSSQDWGFTGELFF	TGCACCAGCAGCCAAGACTGGGGGTTTACCGGGGAGCTGTTTTTT	.	.	TRBV4-1	TRBJ2-2
CASSYKQGNEKLFF	TGTGCCAGCAGTTACAAGCAGGGTAATGAAAAACTGTTTTTT	few	.	TRBV10-3	TRBJ1-4
CASRLAGGTTGEPFF	TGTGCCAGCAGACTAGCGGGGGGGACGACCGGGGAGCCGTTTTTT	.	TRBD2	TRBV6-1	TRBJ2-2
CASSHFGLTGAYEQYF	TGTGCCAGCAGCCACTTCGGCCTGACAGGGGCCTACGAGCAGTACTTC	.	TRBD1	TRBV7-9	TRBJ2-7
CATSRTGQGFNSPLHF	TGTGCCACCAGCAGGACGGGACAGGGGTTTAATTCACCCCTCCACTTT	.	TRBD1	TRBV15	TRBJ1-6
CASGGATDTQYF	TGTGCCAGCGGGGGGGCCACAGATACGCAGTATTTT	few	.	TRBV7-9	TRBJ2-3
CASSERRGPADTQYF	TGTGCCAGCAGTGAACGCAGGGGGCCGGCAGATACGCAGTATTTT	.	TRBD1	TRBV25-1	TRBJ2-3
CASSLAVTGLVYGYTF	TGTGCCAGCAGTTTGGCAGTGACAGGGCTCGTCTATGGCTACACCTTC	few	TRBD1	TRBV12-3/TRBV12-4	TRBJ1-2
CASSLDLDGSGNTIYF	TGTGCCAGCAGCTTAGATCTCGACGGATCCGGAAACACCATATATTTT	few	.	TRBV7-3	TRBJ1-3
CASSQGTRARGEQYF	TGCGCCAGCAGCCAAGGGACCCGCGCGCGAGGCGAGCAGTACTTC	.	.	TRBV7-3	TRBJ2-7
CASSRRRNSNQPQHF	TGTGCCAGCAGTCGTAGACGGAATAGCAATCAGCCCCAGCATTTT	.	.	TRBV6-5	TRBJ1-5
CASTTRDRGTPLHF	TGTGCCAGTACCACGAGGGACAGGGGGACACCCCTCCACTTT	.	TRBD1	TRBV19	TRBJ1-6
CASSEYSMTANEKLFF	TGTGCCAGCAGTGAATATAGTATGACAGCGAATGAAAAACTGTTTTTT	.	.	TRBV25-1	TRBJ1-4
CASRPQGTRNQPQHF	TGTGCCAGCAGACCCCAGGGGACCCGTAATCAGCCCCAGCATTTT	.	.	TRBV24-1	TRBJ1-5
CASSGDSGGTGELFF	TGTGCCAGCAGCGGTGACTCGGGGGGAACCGGGGAGCTGTTTTTT	few	TRBD2	TRBV7-9	TRBJ2-2
CAISEEPGQTDTQYF	TGTGCCATCAGTGAGGAACCGGGGCAAACAGATACGCAGTATTTT	.	.	TRBV10-3	TRBJ2-3